This T cell receptor (beta chain) was retrieved from a study of immunodeficiency (dated 2019 in TCRdb). In terms of the full investigation: Repertoire analysis was performed to search for VDJ recombination defects and oligoclonality.

What the authors observed across the whole study: In the entropy comparisons of patients against healthy controls, patients were shown as n=3 (open circles), and an effect of thymic development was suggested only as a possibility. Severe oligoclonality, judged by top-100 and total clonotype frequencies, was seen in patient CD8+ but not CD4+ T cells. V-J pairing and productive entropy in CD4+ T cells appeared similar in patients and controls.

Genomic DNA was extracted with the QIAamp DNA Blood Mini Kit and sent for immunoSEQ repertoire analysis. A standard quantity of genomic DNA template was used for amplification of CDR3 regions by multiplex PCR. The PCR products underwent sequencing on an Illumina platform. The authors' analysis ran thus. Alignment of sequences to a reference was performed, and V, D and J gene definitions were taken from IMGT. Closely related sequences were merged by a nearest-neighbor clustering algorithm so that PCR and sequencing errors were removed. V, D and J usage in productive unique and total sequences was analyzed using ImmunoSEQ Analyzer tools and R version 3.6.1. The immuneACCESS repertoire file appears here via TCRdb, limited to in-frame rearrangements. These files lack a portion of the clones; in checked studies, under half of the deficit traces to unresolved V genes, and the cause of the others is not known. V, J and clone size reflect that table, while D and trimming were determined from the DNA. The sample table shows a few thousand clones, and around 91% are seen once. Of the sample, 3.5% to 4.5% falls within the top ten clones.

This clone came up once. Its antigen is currently not known. Qualities for individual bases were not recorded, and no much larger clone is one base off. Before TCR sequencing, CD3+CD4+ T cells were sorted from fresh PBMCs. The germline V gene encodes CDR1 SNHLY and CDR2 FYNNEI. From V the trimming removes 2 bases and from J it removes 6 bases, while the gene matches leave 8 bases of the junction unaccounted for. The CDR3 starts with the cysteine, ends with the phenylalanine, and has 15 residues. The read is trimmed to its CDR3 DNA, 45 bases read in frame from base 1. Sequencing was carried out using CD4+ T cells from blood. The clonotype comes from a human donor in good health. The sequence joins TRBV2 to TRBJ1-1, with TRBD1 matching 8 junction bases. The DNA sequence is as follows: TGTGCCAGCAGTGAAAATCCGGGACAGGCCCCTGAAGCTTTCTTT. Its translation is CASSENPGQAPEAFF.